This TCR beta chain derives from a study of sequential checkpoint blockade in melanoma. On the study more broadly: Randomization was 1:1 between first-line nivolumab→ipilimumab and ipilimumab→nivolumab.

As for treatment: randomized to nivolumab then ipilimumab (arm A) or the reverse (arm B). None of the patients previously received DNA-damaging chemotherapy. With respect to this clone: Other DNA sequences in the same sample also yield this CDR3.

V lost 4 bases and J lost 4, with 8 bases in between. CDR1 and CDR2 (germline): MGHRA, YSYEKL. This CDR3 has 13 amino acids. Only in-frame clones appear in the TCRdb table, and some are missing; sequencing was by immunoSEQ multiplex PCR. The table records under 12,000 clones, approximately 81% of them present only once. This clonotype was sampled from a human donor with melanoma. The sequenced sample was CD8+ T cells sorted from blood (inferred from file names), obtained from a patient given nivolumab and ipilimumab in sequence. The V call is TRBV4-1, the J call TRBJ1-3, with a possible D match to TRBD1 (6 bases). This CDR3 is CASSLGQGNTIYF. The CDR3 bases are TGCGCCAGCAGCCTTGGACAGGGAAACACCATATATTTT.